The T cell receptor beta chain under discussion was sequenced for a study of beta chain features in type 1 diabetes. Study summary: All samples yielded some 100,000,000 examined sorted cells.

This clone was picked up one time. What it recognizes is unknown. General study points: TCRB CDR3 length was moderately but significantly reduced in all four CD4+ subsets of Type 1 diabetes patients.

Sorting with CD45RO/CCR7/CD25/CD127/CD95/CD27 yielded naive, central memory, regulatory and stem-like memory CD4+ cells. Reverse transcribing all isolated RNA meant expressed TCRB transcripts were sequenced. Sequencing used immunoSEQ multiplex PCR; TCRdb keeps in-frame clones, though not all of them. This table has some 150,000 clones, about 10% appearing once. The germline V gene encodes CDR1 MNHEY and CDR2 SVGAGI. The CDR3 consists of 14 residues. Trimming cost V 6 bases and J 4 bases, with 12 bases left between them. Specimen: naive CD4+ T cells from blood. This sequence originates from a man younger than 30 in good health. The chain is built from TRBV6-5 and TRBJ2-2; D may be TRBD1 (5 bases). The CDR3 loop reads CASREGVITGELFF. The CDR3 DNA sequence: TGTGCCAGCAGGGAAGGGGTAATCACCGGGGAGCTGTTTTTT.